The sequence of this T cell receptor (beta chain) was determined in a study of early T cells in non-severe SARS-CoV-2 infection. Study overall: The authors sequenced bulk RNA from unsorted whole blood, leaving chains unpaired.

Individual cDNA molecules carried attached unique molecular identifiers. Each CDR3 protein gets one entry after TCRdb re-called the 5' RACE reads with MiXCR. The table shows roughly 70,000 distinct CDR3 sequences, with 13% occurring only once. The sample holds a few counts of this clonotype. The TCR sequence derives from an adult who was a healthcare worker with PCR-confirmed SARS-CoV-2 infection or an uninfected control (not recorded which). Sequencing input: whole blood.

In DNA, the CDR3 is TGTGCCAGCAACACCGGGACAGGGGGGTACAATGAGCAGTTCTTC. As protein: CASNTGTGGYNEQFF. The V gene is TRBV5-5, the J gene TRBJ2-1; 11 nucleotides match TRBD1. The germline gives CDR1 SGHKS, CDR2 YYEKEE (reference sequence). V shed 6 bases, J shed 4 bases, and the junction held 6 bases outside the gene matches. The CDR3 consists of 15 residues. Based on the CDR3 plus reference TRBV5-5 and TRBJ2-1, the full variable domain is DAGVTQSPTHLIKTRGQQVTLRCSPISGHKSVSWYQQVLGQGPQFIFQYYEKEERGRGNFPDRFSARQFPNYSSELNVNALLLGDSALYLCASNTGTGGYNEQFFGPGTRLTVL.